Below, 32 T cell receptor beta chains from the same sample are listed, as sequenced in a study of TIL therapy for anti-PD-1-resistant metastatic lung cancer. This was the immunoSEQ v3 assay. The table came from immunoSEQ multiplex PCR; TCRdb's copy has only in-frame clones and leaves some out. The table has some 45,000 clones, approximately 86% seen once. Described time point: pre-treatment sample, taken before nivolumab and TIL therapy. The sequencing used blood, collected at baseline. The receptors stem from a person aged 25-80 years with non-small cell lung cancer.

CDR3 sequence (DNA): TGCAGTGCTAGTGGTGGGAACACTGAAGCTTTCTTT. Translating gives CSASGGNTEAFF. The chain recombines TRBV20-1 with TRBJ1-1; D is unclear. The germline V gene has CDR1 DFQATT and CDR2 SNEGSKA (reference sequence). V dropped 3 bases and J dropped 1 base, with 6 bases sitting between them. The CDR3 consists of 12 residues.

CDR3 DNA sequence: TGTGCCAGCAGCCTGGCGAGGGACAGGTTTTTTAAGGAGACCCAGTACTTC. Translation gives CASSLARDRFFKETQYF. The chain joins TRBV7-2 to TRBJ2-5, with 8 positions matching TRBD1. Trimming at V came to 5 bases and at J to 5 bases, leaving 16 bases not matched to a gene. CDR1 SGHTA and CDR2 FQGNSA come from the germline V gene. The CDR3 sequence is 17 residues long. The full variable domain, in which reference TRBV7-2 and TRBJ2-5 provide the parts outside the CDR3, is GAGVSQSPSNKVTEKGKDVELRCDPISGHTALYWYRQSLGQGLEFLIYFQGNSAPDKSGLPSDRFSAERTGGSVSTLTIQRTQQEDSAVYLCASSLARDRFFKETQYFGPGTRLLVL.

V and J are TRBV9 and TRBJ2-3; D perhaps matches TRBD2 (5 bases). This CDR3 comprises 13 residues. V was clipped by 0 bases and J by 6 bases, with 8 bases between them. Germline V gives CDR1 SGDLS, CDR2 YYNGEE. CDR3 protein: CASSVERRDTQYF. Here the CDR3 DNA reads TGTGCCAGCAGCGTAGAGAGGAGGGATACGCAGTATTTT.

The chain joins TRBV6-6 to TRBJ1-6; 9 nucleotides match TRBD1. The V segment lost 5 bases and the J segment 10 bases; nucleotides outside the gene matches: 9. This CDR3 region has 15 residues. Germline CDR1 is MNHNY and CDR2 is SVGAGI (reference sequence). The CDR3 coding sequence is TGTGCCAGCAGTGCAGCCGACAGGGGGAGGTCACCCCTCCACTTT. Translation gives CASSAADRGRSPLHF.

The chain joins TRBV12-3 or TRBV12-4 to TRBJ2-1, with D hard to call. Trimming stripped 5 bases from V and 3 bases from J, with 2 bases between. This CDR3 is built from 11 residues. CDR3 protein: CASSLYNEQFF. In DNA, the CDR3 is TGTGCCAGCAGTCTCTACAATGAGCAGTTCTTC.

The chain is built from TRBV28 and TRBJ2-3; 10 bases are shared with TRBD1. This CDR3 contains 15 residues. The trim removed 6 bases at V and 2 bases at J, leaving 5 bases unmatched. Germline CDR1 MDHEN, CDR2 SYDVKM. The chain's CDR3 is CASRAGQGDTDTQYF. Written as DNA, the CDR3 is TGTGCCAGCAGGGCCGGACAGGGGGACACAGATACGCAGTATTTT.

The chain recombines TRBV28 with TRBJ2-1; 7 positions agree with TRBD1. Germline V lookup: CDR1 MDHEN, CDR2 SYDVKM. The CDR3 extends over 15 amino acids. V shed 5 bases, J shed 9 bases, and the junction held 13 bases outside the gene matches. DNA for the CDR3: TGTGCCAGCAGTCCTTGGACAGGAGCTCAAGGTGAGCAGTTCTTC. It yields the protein CASSPWTGAQGEQFF.

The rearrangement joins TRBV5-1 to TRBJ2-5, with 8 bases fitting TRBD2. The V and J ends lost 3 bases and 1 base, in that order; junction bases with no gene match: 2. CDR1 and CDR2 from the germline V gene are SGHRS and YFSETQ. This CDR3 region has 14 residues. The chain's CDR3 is CASSSAGAQETQYF. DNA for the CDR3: TGCGCCAGCAGCTCAGCGGGGGCCCAAGAGACCCAGTACTTC.

The CDR3 nucleotides read TGTGCCAGTAGACAAAACAGGGGCCCCAACAATCAGCCCCAGCATTTT. Amino acids: CASRQNRGPNNQPQHF. The chain uses TRBV19 and TRBJ1-5; 7 bases fit TRBD1. V gave up 6 bases and J gave up 3 bases; unmatched junction bases: 11. Per the germline V gene, CDR1 is LNHDA and CDR2 is SQIVND (reference sequence). There are 16 residues in the CDR3.

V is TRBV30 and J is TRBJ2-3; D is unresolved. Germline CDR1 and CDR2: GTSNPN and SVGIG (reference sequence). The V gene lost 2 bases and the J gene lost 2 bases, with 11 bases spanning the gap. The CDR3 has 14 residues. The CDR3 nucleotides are TGTGCCTGGAGTCTACTGGCCGTCACAGATACGCAGTATTTT. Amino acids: CAWSLLAVTDTQYF.

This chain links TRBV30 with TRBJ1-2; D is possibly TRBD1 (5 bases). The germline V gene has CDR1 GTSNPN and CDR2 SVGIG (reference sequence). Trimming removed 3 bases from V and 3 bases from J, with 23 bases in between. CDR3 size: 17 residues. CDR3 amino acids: CAWSGTDGRGGDYGYTF. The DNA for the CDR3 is TGTGCCTGGAGCGGCACCGACGGGCGGGGGGGTGACTATGGCTACACCTTC.

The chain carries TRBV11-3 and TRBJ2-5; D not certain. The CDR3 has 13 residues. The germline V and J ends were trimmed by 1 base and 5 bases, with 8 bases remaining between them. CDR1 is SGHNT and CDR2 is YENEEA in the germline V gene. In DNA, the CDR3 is TGTGCCAGCAGCTTAGTTACCTCGGAGACCCAGTACTTC. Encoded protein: CASSLVTSETQYF.

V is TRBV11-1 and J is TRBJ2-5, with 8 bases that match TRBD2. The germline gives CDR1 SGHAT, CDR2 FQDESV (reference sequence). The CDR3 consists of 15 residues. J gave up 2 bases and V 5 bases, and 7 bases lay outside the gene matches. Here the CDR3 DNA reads TGTGCCAGCAGCCCTCGACTAGCGCGTCAAGAGACCCAGTACTTC. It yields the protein CASSPRLARQETQYF.

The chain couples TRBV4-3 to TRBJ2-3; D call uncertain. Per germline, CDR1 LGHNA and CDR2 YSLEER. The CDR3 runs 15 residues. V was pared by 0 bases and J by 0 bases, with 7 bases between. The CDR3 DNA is TGCGCCAGCAGCCAAGATCTGGGAAGCACAGATACGCAGTATTTT. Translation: CASSQDLGSTDTQYF.

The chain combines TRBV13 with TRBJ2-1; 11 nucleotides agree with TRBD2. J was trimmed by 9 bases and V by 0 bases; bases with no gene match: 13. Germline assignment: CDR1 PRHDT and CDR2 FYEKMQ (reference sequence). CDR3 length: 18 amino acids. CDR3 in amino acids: CASSLGIMTSGKASEQFF. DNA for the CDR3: TGTGCCAGCAGCTTAGGGATTATGACTAGCGGGAAGGCGAGTGAGCAGTTCTTC.

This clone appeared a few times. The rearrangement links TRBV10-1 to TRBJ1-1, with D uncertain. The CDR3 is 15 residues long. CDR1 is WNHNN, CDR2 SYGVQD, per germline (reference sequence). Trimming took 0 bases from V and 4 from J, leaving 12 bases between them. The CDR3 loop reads CASSESSNRGTEAFF. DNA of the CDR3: TGCGCCAGCAGTGAGTCTTCTAACCGGGGCACTGAAGCTTTCTTT.

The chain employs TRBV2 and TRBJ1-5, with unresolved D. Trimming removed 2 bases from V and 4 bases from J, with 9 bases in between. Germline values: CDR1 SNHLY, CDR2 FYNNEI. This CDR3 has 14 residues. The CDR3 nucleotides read TGTGCCAGCAGTGAACTGGCAGCAAATCAGCCCCAGCATTTT. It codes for CASSELAANQPQHF.

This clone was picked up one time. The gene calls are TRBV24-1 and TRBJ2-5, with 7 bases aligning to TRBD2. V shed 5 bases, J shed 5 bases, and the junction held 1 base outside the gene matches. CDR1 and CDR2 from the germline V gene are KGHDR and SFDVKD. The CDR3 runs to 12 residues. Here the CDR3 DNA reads TGTGCCACCAGTGGGGGAGGGGAGACCCAGTACTTC. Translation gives CATSGGGETQYF.

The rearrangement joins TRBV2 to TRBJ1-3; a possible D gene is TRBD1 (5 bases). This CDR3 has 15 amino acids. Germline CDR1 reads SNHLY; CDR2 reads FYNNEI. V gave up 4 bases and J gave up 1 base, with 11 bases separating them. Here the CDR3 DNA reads TGTGCCAGCAGTGGGATACGGGGGTCTGGAAACACCATATATTTT. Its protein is CASSGIRGSGNTIYF.

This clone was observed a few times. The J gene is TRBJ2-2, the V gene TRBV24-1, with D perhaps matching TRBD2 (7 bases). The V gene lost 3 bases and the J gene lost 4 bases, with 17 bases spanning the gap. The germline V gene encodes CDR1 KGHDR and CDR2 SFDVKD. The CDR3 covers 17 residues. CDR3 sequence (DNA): TGTGCCACCAGTGATCCCGCGGGGGCGCGAGGCACCGGGGAGCTGTTTTTT. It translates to CATSDPAGARGTGELFF.

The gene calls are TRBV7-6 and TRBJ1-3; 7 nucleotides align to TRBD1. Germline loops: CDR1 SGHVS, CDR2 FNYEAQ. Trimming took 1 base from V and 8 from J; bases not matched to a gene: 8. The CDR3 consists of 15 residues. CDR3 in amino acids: CASSLGYRGSDTIYF. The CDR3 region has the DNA TGTGCCAGCAGCTTAGGGTACAGGGGTTCTGACACCATATATTTT.

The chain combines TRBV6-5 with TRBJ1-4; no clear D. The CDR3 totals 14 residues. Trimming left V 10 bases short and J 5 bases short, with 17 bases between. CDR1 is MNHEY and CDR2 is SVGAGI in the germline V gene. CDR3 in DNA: TGTGCCATCTCGGCAAGGAGCTTCAATGAAAAACTGTTTTTT. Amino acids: CAISARSFNEKLFF.

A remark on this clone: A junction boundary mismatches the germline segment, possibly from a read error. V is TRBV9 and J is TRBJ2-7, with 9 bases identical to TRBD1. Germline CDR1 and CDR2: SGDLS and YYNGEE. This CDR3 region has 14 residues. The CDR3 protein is CASSADRGSHEQYF. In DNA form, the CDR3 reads TGTGCCAGCAGTGCGGACAGGGGCTCCCACGAGCAGTACTTC. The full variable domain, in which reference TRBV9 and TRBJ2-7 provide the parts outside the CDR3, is DSGVTQTPKHLITATGQRVTLRCSPRSGDLSVYWYQQSLDQGLQFLIQYYNGEERAKGNILERFSAQQFPDLHSELNLSSLELGDSALYFCASSADRGSHEQYFGPGTRLTVT.

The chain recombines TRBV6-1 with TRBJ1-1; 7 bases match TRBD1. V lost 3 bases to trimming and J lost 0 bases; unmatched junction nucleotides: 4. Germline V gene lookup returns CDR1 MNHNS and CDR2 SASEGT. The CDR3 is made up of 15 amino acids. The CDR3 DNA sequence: TGTGCCAGCAGTGACAGGGGGGATATGAACACTGAAGCTTTCTTT. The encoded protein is CASSDRGDMNTEAFF.

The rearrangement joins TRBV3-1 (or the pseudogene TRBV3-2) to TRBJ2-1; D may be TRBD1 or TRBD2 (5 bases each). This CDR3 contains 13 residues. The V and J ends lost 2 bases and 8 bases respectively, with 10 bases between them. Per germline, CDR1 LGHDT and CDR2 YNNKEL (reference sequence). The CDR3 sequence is CASSQIGTHEQFF. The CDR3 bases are TGTGCCAGCAGCCAAATAGGGACGCATGAGCAGTTCTTC.

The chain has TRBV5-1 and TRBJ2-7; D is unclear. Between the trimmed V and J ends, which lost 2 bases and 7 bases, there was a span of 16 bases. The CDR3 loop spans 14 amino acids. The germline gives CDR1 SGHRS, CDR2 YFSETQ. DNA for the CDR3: TGCGCCAGCAGCTTAGTAGTTCCGGTGGGGGAGCAGTACTTC. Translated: CASSLVVPVGEQYF.

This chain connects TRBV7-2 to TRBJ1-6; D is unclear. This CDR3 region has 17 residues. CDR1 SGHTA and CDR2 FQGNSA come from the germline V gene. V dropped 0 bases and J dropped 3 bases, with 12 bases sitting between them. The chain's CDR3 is CASSLAAGGVYNSPLHF. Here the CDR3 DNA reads TGTGCCAGCAGCTTAGCCGCAGGTGGGGTCTATAATTCACCCCTCCACTTT.

CDR3 nucleotides: TGTGCCATCAGGGACACATACGAGCAGTACTTC. Protein: CAIRDTYEQYF. V and J are TRBV10-3 and TRBJ2-7, with TRBD1 as a possible D gene (5 bases). V lost 6 bases to trimming and J lost 4 bases, with 7 bases between them. Germline V gene data show CDR1 as ENHRY and CDR2 as SYGVKD. The CDR3 consists of 11 residues.

The chain's CDR3 is CASSSLAGDEQFF. As DNA, the CDR3 is TGTGCCAGCAGTTCACTAGCGGGAGATGAGCAGTTCTTC. The gene calls are TRBV6-6 and TRBJ2-1; TRBD2 matches at 11 bases. Germline CDR1 MNHNY, CDR2 SVGAGI (reference sequence). This CDR3 has 13 residues. V was pared by 4 bases and J by 8 bases, with 1 base of the junction left unmatched.

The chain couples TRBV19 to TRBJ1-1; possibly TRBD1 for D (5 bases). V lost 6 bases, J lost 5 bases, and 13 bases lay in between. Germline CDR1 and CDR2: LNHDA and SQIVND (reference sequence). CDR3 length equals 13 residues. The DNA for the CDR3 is TGTGCCAGTAGCACCAGGGAATCAACTGAAGCTTTCTTT. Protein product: CASSTRESTEAFF.

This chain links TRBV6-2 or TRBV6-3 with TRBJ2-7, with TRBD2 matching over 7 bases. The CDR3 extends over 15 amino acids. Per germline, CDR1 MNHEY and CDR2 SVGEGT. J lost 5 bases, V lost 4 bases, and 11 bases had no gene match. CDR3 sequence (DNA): TGTGCCAGCAGTTCCCGACTAGCCCGCCTCAACGAGCAGTACTTC. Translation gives CASSSRLARLNEQYF.

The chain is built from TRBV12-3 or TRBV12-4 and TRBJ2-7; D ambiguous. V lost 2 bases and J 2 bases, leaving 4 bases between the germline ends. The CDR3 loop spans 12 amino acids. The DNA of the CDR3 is TGTGCCAGCAGTTTAAACGCCTACGAGCAGTACTTC. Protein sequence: CASSLNAYEQYF.